These T cell receptor beta chains were read from a single sample in a study of cytomegalovirus exposure and HLA in healthy donors. Profiled with immunoSEQ multiplex PCR; TCRdb holds only in-frame clones, not every one. This table has tens of thousands of clones, about 80% appearing once. The material sequenced was PBMCs. The receptors shown here come from a female donor in good health and CMV-seronegative. Both conserved end residues are part of each CDR3.

CDR3 protein	V gene	J gene
CASSVVGQGPGELFF	TRBV9	TRBJ2-2
CSVETVSYEQYF	TRBV29-1	TRBJ2-7
CASSFSPGTQGGYGYTF	TRBV5-1	TRBJ1-2
CASSQGLADNTGELFF	TRBV4-2	TRBJ2-2
CSVTGLAGRYQETQYF	TRBV29-1	TRBJ2-5
CASSIGSGRYEQYF	TRBV19	TRBJ2-7
CASSPRGGGQYTQYF	TRBV4-3	TRBJ2-3
CASSQEKGGVGYTF	TRBV4-3	TRBJ1-2
CASSYPGLAGASNEQFF	TRBV7-2	TRBJ2-1
CASSQGRGLRGYTF	TRBV4-2	TRBJ1-2
CASSRQGPNQPQHF	TRBV18	TRBJ1-5
CASSPRTGGGEKLFF	TRBV14	TRBJ1-4
CASSRGESTYEQYF	TRBV9	TRBJ2-7
CASSLSAPTGSGNTIYF	TRBV7-9	TRBJ1-3
CSVEATSGPGGYEQYF	TRBV29-1	TRBJ2-7
CASSPDREETQYF	TRBV2	TRBJ2-5
CASRPGAGAEAFF	TRBV25-1	TRBJ1-1
CASSDPTGGAGDTEAFF	TRBV6-1	TRBJ1-1
CASSFNPPSGTQYF	TRBV5-1	TRBJ2-5
CASSSAGTGTYEQYF	TRBV28	TRBJ2-7
CASLDRGPIRQPQHF	TRBV19	TRBJ1-5
CASSYQTGVGYTF	TRBV5-6	TRBJ1-2
CASSPDLSAYNEQFF	TRBV7-9	TRBJ2-1
CSVTSGPSTDTQYF	TRBV29-1	TRBJ2-3
CASSLDISGANVLTF	TRBV2	TRBJ2-6
CASSPRTSVETQYF	TRBV9	TRBJ2-5
CSVDSSYGYTF	TRBV29-1	TRBJ1-2
CAWRGQGTLNSGANVLTF	TRBV30	TRBJ2-6
CASSLGAVSEAFF	TRBV27	TRBJ1-1
CASSQVRATGNTIYF	TRBV4-2	TRBJ1-3
CASSYSNPGEANEQFF	TRBV6-5	TRBJ2-1
CSVPRTGSTDTQYF	TRBV29-1	TRBJ2-3
CASSTTPGQGADTQYF	TRBV19	TRBJ2-3
CAWSVGGRNTIYF	TRBV30	TRBJ1-3
CASSWIGQGAKPGANVLTF	TRBV7-2	TRBJ2-6
CASSLALGSATDTQYF	TRBV7-2	TRBJ2-3
CASSSEETQYF	TRBV11-2	TRBJ2-5
CASSPRTGFGAFF	TRBV7-9	TRBJ1-1
CASSLLGGAEAFF	TRBV7-2	TRBJ1-1
CASSPADRVRGYTF	TRBV4-3	TRBJ1-2
CASSPGGYGANVLTF	TRBV28	TRBJ2-6
CASSGQAGANVLTF	TRBV4-2	TRBJ2-6
CARNRGQRGTEAFF	TRBV4-1	TRBJ1-1
CASSLEAGVETQYF	TRBV5-1	TRBJ2-5
CVSSQDSGLSGRDGYTF	TRBV4-3	TRBJ1-2
CASAVNTEAFF	TRBV12-5	TRBJ1-1
CASRVGGGSYTF	TRBV2	TRBJ1-2
CARSLWAQYRDRQYEQYF	TRBV5-3	TRBJ2-7
CASSQDLAVSGNTIYF	TRBV4-3	TRBJ1-3
CASSEVTGEGTDTQYF	TRBV6-4	TRBJ2-3